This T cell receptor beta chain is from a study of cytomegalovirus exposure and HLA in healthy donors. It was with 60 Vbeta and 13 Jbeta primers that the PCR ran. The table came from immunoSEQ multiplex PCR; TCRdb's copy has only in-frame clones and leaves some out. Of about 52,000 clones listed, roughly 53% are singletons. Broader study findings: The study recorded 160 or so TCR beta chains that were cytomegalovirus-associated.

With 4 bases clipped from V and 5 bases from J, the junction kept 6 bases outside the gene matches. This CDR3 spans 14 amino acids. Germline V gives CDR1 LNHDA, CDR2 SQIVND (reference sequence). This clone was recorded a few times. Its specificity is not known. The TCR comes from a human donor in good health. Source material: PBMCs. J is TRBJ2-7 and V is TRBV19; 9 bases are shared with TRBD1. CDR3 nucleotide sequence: TGTGCCAGTAGTACGACAGGGGGGTTTAACGAGCAGTACTTC. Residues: CASSTTGGFNEQYF.